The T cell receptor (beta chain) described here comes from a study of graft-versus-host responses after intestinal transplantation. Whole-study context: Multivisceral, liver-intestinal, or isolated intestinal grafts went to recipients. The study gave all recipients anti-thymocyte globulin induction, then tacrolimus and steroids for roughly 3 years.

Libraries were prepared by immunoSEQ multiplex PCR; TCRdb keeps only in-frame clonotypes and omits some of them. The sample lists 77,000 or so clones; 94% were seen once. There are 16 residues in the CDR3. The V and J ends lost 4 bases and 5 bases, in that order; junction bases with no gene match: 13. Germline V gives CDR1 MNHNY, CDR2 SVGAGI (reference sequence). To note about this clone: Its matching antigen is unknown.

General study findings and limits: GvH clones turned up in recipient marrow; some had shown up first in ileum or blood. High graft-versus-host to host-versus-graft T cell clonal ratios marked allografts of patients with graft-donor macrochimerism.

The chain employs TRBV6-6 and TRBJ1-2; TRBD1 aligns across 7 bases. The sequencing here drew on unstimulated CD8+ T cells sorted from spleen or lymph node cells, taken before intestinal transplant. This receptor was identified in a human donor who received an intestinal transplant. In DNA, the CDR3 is TGTGCCAGCAGTTCCGATACCGGGACAGAAGCTTATGGCTACACCTTC. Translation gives CASSSDTGTEAYGYTF.